This T cell receptor (gamma chain) comes out of a study of γδ T cells in repeated Plasmodium falciparum infection. This clone was seen ten or more times. The antigen is unknown. Because the CDR3's place on the DNA is in doubt, the DNA is left out and the CDR3 is given as listed by TCRdb. A total of 30 residues make up the CDR3, ends included. Germline V gene sequence: CDR1 VINAFY, CDR2 YDVSNSKD. TCRdb repeated clone calling on the multiplex PCR reads with CATT. The table lists a few thousand gamma-chain clones, around 3.5% of them singletons. Overall study findings and caveats: Vdelta2-negative gammadelta repertoires appeared less diverse and less shared in Malian than Australian children.

Flow sorting of PBMC yielded separate Vgamma9/Vdelta2+ and Vdelta2-negative gammadelta T cell populations for bulk repertoire analysis. Sequenced: gamma-delta T cells from blood. The sequence was collected from a pool of human donors (malaria-infected and uninfected, not separated). There is no J gene call, but TRGV5 is given as the V gene. The chain's CDR3 is CATWDGIIRNSLAVEQHLLSQVSIGRIQHF.